The sequence of this T cell receptor (beta chain) was determined in a study of somatic mutations in cytotoxic T cells in rheumatoid arthritis. General study results and limits: Clonality measured in CD8+ T cells did not differ significantly between rheumatoid arthritis patients and age-matched healthy controls. No age-related increase in CD8+ clonality was seen in healthy controls, but one was seen in rheumatoid arthritis patients.

A note on this clone: Its matching antigen is unknown.

The V gene lost 5 bases and the J gene lost 2 bases, with 10 bases spanning the gap. The germline gives CDR1 SEHNR, CDR2 FQNEAQ (reference sequence). The length of the CDR3 is 13 residues. The CD4+ and CD8+ fractions came from positive magnetic bead selection and were purity-checked by flow cytometry. Produced via immunoSEQ multiplex PCR; TCRdb's table is partial and in-frame only. The data hold about 18,000 clones, with 70% to 75% observed a single time. This chain joins TRBV7-9 and TRBJ2-7; D could derive from TRBD1 or TRBD2 (5 bases each). This clonotype was obtained from an older woman in good health. The material sequenced was CD8+ T cells sorted from blood. Here the CDR3 DNA reads TGTGCCAGCAGCGGGACGGTAACCTACGAGCAGTACTTC. Protein sequence: CASSGTVTYEQYF.